This T cell receptor beta chain was obtained from a study of T cell changes during pregnancy in multiple sclerosis. The CDR3 runs 16 residues. The trim removed 2 bases at V and 3 bases at J, leaving 6 bases unmatched. Germline V CDR1 and CDR2: SGHTS, YDEGEE. The table came from immunoSEQ multiplex PCR; TCRdb's copy has only in-frame clones and leaves some out. The sample records fewer than 40,000 clones, nearly 95% being singletons. The chain recombines TRBV5-8 with TRBJ2-3; 10 bases are a match to TRBD1. This specimen consisted of CD4+ T cells from peripheral blood mononuclear cells, obtained after pregnancy. This clonotype was obtained from a female donor in good health, enrolled as a control in a pregnancy study. CDR3 region: CASSLRGQGRTDTQYF. In DNA, the CDR3 is TGTGCCAGCAGCTTAAGGGGACAGGGGAGGACAGATACGCAGTATTTT.